This T cell receptor (beta chain) was recovered during a study of regulatory T cells in long-lasting Graves disease. Findings of the study overall: Persistent disease exhibited a predilection for TRBV28, TRBJ1-2 and TRBJ2-5.

This clonotype was detected only a few times. The antigen remains unidentified. Trimming removed 1 base from V and 3 bases from J, with 6 bases in between. Germline-derived CDR1 and CDR2 are SEHNR and FQNEAQ (reference sequence). The CDR3 contains 13 residues. As for time point: persistent/refractory GD, antithyroid drugs over 5 years with positive TRAb. TCR sequences were obtained from RNA taken from PBMCs. To make TCR beta libraries, researchers used iRepertoire HTBI primers and Arm-PCR of CDR3 regions. One entry per CDR3 protein results from TCRdb running MiXCR on the multiplex PCR reads. This sample has some 450,000 distinct CDR3 sequences, with roughly a quarter found just once.

Here the sequenced sample was peripheral blood mononuclear cells (PBMCs), taken when the disease was refractory, from a patient treated with antithyroid drugs. The rearrangement uses TRBV7-9 and TRBJ1-1; D is ambiguous. The receptor was derived from a female donor with Graves disease. The CDR3 region has the DNA TGTGCCAGCAGCTTAGGCGAGCACACTGAAGCTTTCTTT. As protein: CASSLGEHTEAFF.